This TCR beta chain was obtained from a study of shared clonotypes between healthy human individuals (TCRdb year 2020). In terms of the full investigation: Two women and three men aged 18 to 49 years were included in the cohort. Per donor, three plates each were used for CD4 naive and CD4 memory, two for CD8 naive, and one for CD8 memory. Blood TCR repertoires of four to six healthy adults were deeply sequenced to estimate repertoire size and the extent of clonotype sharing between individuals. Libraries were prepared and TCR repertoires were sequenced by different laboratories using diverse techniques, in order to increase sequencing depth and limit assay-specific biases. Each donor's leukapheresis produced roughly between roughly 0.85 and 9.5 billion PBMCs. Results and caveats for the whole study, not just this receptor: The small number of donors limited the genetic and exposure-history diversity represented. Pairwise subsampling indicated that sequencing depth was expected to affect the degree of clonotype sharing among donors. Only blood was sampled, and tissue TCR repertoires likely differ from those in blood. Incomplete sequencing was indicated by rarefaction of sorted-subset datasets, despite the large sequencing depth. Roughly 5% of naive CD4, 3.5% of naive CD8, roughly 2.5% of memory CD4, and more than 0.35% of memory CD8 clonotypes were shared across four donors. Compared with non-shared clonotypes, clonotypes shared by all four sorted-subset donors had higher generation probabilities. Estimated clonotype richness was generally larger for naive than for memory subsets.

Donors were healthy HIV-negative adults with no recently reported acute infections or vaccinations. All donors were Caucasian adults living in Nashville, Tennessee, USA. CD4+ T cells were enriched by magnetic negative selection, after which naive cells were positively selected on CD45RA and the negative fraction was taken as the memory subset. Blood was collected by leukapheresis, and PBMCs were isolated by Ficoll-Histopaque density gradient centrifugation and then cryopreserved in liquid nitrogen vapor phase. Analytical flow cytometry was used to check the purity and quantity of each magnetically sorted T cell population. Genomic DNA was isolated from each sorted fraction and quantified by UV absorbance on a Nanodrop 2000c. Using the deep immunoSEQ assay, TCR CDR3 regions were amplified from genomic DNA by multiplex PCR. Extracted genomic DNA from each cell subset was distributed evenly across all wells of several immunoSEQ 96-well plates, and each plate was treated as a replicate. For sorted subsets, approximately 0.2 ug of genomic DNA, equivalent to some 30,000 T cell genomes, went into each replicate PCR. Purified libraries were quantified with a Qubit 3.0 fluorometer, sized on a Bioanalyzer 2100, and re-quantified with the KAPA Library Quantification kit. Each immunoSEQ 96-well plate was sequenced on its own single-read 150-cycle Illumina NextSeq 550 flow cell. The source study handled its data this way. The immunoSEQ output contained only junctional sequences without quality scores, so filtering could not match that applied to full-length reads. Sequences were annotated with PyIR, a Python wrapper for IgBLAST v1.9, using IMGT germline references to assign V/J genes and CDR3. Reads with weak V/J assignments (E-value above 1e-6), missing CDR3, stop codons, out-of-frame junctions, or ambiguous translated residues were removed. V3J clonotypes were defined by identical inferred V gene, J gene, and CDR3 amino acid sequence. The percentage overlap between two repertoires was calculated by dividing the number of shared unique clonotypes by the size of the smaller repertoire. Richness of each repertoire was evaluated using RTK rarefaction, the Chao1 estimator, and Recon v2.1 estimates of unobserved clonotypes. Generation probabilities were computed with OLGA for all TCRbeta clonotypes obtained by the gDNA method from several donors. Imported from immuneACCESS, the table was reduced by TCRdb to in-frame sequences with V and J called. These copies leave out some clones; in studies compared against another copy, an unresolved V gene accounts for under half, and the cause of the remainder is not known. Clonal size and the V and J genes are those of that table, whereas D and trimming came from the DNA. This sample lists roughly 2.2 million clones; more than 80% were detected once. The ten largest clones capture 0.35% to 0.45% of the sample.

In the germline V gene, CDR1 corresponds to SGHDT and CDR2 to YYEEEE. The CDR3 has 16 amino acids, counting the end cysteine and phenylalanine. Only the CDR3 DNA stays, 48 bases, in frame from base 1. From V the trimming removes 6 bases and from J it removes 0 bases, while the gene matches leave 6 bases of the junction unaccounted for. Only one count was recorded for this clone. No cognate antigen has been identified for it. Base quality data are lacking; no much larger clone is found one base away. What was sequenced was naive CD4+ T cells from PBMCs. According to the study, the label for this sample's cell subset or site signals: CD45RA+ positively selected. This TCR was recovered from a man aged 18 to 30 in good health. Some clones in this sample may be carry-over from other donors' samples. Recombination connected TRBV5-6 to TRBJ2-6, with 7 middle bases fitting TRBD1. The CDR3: CASNRGLSSGANVLTF. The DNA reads TGTGCCAGCAACAGGGGCCTCAGCTCTGGGGCCAACGTCCTGACTTTC.